The 18 T cell receptor beta chains below were found in one sample sequenced in a study of T cells after yellow fever vaccination. MiXCR, run by TCRdb on the 5' RACE reads, gives a single entry per CDR3 protein. Counted here are over 65,000 distinct CDR3 sequences, 10% to 15% occurring once; the ten biggest clones make up about 26%. Source: CD8+ T cells not binding an NS4B(214-222) dextramer, sorted from PBMCs, taken roughly 20 days after the first yellow fever vaccination. The source is a man younger than 30 who received the YFV17D yellow fever vaccine.

The rearrangement joins TRBV4-3 to TRBJ1-5, with TRBD1 matching over 7 bases. The CDR3 is made up of 19 amino acids. Germline lookup yields CDR1 LGHNA and CDR2 YSLEER. Trimming took 0 bases from V and 2 from J; bases not matched to a gene: 13. The CDR3 coding sequence is TGCGCCAGCAGCCAAGAGCTTTGGGCAGGGGGTCTAGGCAATCAGCCCCAGCATTTT. It encodes CASSQELWAGGLGNQPQHF.

Remarks on this clonotype: The conserved phenylalanine or tryptophan normally closing the CDR3 is absent here, so this likely arose from a read error. V and J are TRBV6-2 or TRBV6-3 and TRBJ2-1, with D unclear. The germline V gene encodes CDR1 MNHEY and CDR2 SVGEGT. Trimming pared 7 bases from V and 5 bases from J, leaving 9 bases between. The CDR3 totals 12 residues. This CDR3 reads CASNSFDNEQFS. In DNA form, the CDR3 reads TGTGCCAGCAATTCTTTCGACAATGAGCAGTTCTCC.

This rearrangement joins TRBV4-1 to TRBJ2-5, with D maybe TRBD2 (5 bases). Trimming took 4 bases from V and 3 from J, leaving 12 bases between them. CDR1 and CDR2 (germline): MGHRA, YSYEKL. This CDR3 is 14 amino acids long. The DNA for the CDR3 is TGCGCCAGCAGCCCCCTCCCGGGGAAAGAGACCCAGTACTTC. It specifies CASSPLPGKETQYF.

V is TRBV6-5 and J is TRBJ2-1; the match to TRBD1 covers 11 bases. J was trimmed by 4 bases and V by 0 bases; bases with no gene match: 8. Germline V gene data show CDR1 as MNHEY and CDR2 as SVGAGI. This CDR3 is built from 18 residues. The CDR3 sequence is CASSYSIGQGAGYNEQFF. Written as DNA, the CDR3 is TGTGCCAGCAGTTACTCGATAGGACAGGGGGCCGGATACAATGAGCAGTTCTTC.

This clonotype was counted a few times. The CDR3 coding sequence is TGTGCCAGCCCACCCCTAGCGGGGGCGAGCACAGATACGCAGTATTTT. It codes for CASPPLAGASTDTQYF. The V call is TRBV2, the J call TRBJ2-3, with 10 nucleotides matching TRBD2. Germline-derived CDR1 and CDR2 are SNHLY and FYNNEI. Trimming at V came to 8 bases and at J to 0 bases, leaving 8 bases not matched to a gene. The CDR3 loop spans 16 amino acids.

This chain links TRBV7-6 with TRBJ2-1; TRBD2 aligns across 13 bases. Trimming at V came to 5 bases and at J to 10 bases, leaving 8 bases not matched to a gene. CDR1 is SGHVS and CDR2 is FNYEAQ in the germline V gene. The CDR3 sequence is 15 residues long. The CDR3 nucleotides are TGTGCCAGCAGCGCTCTACTAGCGGGGGGGCACGAGCAGTTCTTC. Translation: CASSALLAGGHEQFF. The variable domain in full, with the rest retrieved from reference TRBV7-6 and TRBJ2-1, is GAGVSQSPRYKVTKRGQDVALRCDPISGHVSLYWYRQALGQGPEFLTYFNYEAQQDKSGLPNDRFSAERPEGSISTLTIQRTEQRDSAMYRCASSALLAGGHEQFFGPGTRLTVL.

In its sample, this clonotype was seen a few times. The gene calls are TRBV9 and TRBJ2-1, with D possibly TRBD1 on 6 matching bases. V was cut by 4 bases and J by 5 bases, with 13 bases left in between. This CDR3 is built from 14 residues. Germline V gene sequence: CDR1 SGDLS, CDR2 YYNGEE. The DNA of the CDR3 is TGTGCCAGCAGCCCTAGGACAGCCAACAATGAGCAGTTCTTC. It encodes CASSPRTANNEQFF.

The chain links TRBV28 to TRBJ2-3, with D perhaps being TRBD1 or TRBD2 (5 bases each). Germline V gene data show CDR1 as MDHEN and CDR2 as SYDVKM. V lost 7 bases and J lost 6, with 14 bases in between. The CDR3 contains 13 residues. Written as DNA, the CDR3 is TGTGCCAGCAACTCTCGGGGCGATGATACGCAGTATTTT. It yields the protein CASNSRGDDTQYF.

V and J are TRBV6-1 and TRBJ2-7, with D tentatively TRBD1 (5 bases). V lost 5 bases and J lost 3, with 17 bases in between. The CDR3 totals 15 residues. In germline, CDR1 is MNHNS, CDR2 SASEGT. The CDR3 bases are TGTGCCAGCAGTCCCGACAGTCCGGCTTACTACGAGCAGTACTTC. Residues: CASSPDSPAYYEQYF.

The V gene is TRBV7-2, the J gene TRBJ2-7; D call uncertain. The CDR3 runs to 13 residues. Germline loops: CDR1 SGHTA, CDR2 FQGNSA. The V end lost 3 bases, the J end lost 1 base, and 7 bases lay between the germline ends. CDR3 sequence reads: CASSFGDSYEQYF. DNA for the CDR3: TGTGCCAGCAGCTTTGGGGATTCCTACGAGCAGTACTTC.

The rearrangement uses TRBV6-2 or TRBV6-3 and TRBJ1-1; D gene unclear. V gave up 0 bases and J gave up 1 base, with 15 bases separating them. This CDR3 comprises 17 residues. Germline V gene sequence: CDR1 MNHEY, CDR2 SVGEGT. In DNA, the CDR3 is TGTGCCAGCAGTTACTCCCCTTCAGCAACGGAGAACACTGAAGCTTTCTTT. As protein: CASSYSPSATENTEAFF.

J is TRBJ2-1 and V is TRBV12-3 or TRBV12-4; 13 nucleotides agree with TRBD2. This CDR3 has 15 residues. Losses at the gene ends were 5 bases for V and 6 bases for J; bases not matched to a gene: 4. The CDR3 spells CASSPTSGGVNEQFF. DNA for the CDR3: TGTGCCAGCAGTCCTACTAGCGGGGGGGTCAATGAGCAGTTCTTC.

This sequence joins TRBV7-9 and TRBJ2-2; D not certain. Between the trimmed V and J ends, which lost 1 base and 10 bases, there was a span of 7 bases. Germline V gene sequence: CDR1 SEHNR, CDR2 FQNEAQ (reference sequence). CDR3 size: 12 residues. The DNA of the CDR3 is TGTGCCAGCAGCTTAGTATCACCGGAGCTGTTTTTT. Residues: CASSLVSPELFF.

This clonotype has a handful of counts. This chain joins TRBV7-3 and TRBJ2-2; 9 bases agree with TRBD1. This CDR3 is built from 16 residues. V lost 5 bases, J lost 5 bases, and 9 bases stayed unmatched. The germline CDR1 and CDR2 sequences are SGHTA and FQGTGA. This CDR3 is CASSAPGQGGTGELFF. As DNA, the CDR3 is TGTGCCAGCAGCGCCCCGGGACAGGGTGGGACCGGGGAGCTGTTTTTT.

On this clonotype itself: An end of the junction does not agree with germline; a read error may underlie this. V and J are TRBV4-2 and TRBJ2-3; D is ambiguous. Germline loops: CDR1 LGHNA, CDR2 YNFKEQ. The CDR3 has 16 amino acids. CDR3 bases: TGCGCCAGCAGCCAAGATATAGGGTCTGGCACAGATACGCAGTATTTT. Protein sequence: CASSQDIGSGTDTQYF.

V and J are TRBV4-3 and TRBJ2-1; D possibly corresponds to TRBD2 (5 bases). The ends were cut back, 0 bases at V and 0 bases at J, with 12 bases in the middle. From germline, CDR1 is LGHNA and CDR2 YSLEER. CDR3 length: 17 residues. In DNA, the CDR3 is TGCGCCAGCAGCCAAGATCGCGTGGGGAGCTCCTACAATGAGCAGTTCTTC. Translation gives CASSQDRVGSSYNEQFF.

This clonotype was counted a few times. The chain carries TRBV12-3 or TRBV12-4 and TRBJ2-5, with D perhaps matching TRBD1 (7 bases). CDR3 length equals 14 residues. The V gene lost 1 base and the J gene lost 5 bases, with 11 bases spanning the gap. CDR3 amino acids: CASSLGPGGETQYF. CDR3 nucleotides: TGTGCCAGCAGTTTAGGGCCAGGGGGGGAGACCCAGTACTTC.

The V and J genes are TRBV3-1 and TRBJ2-1; D is perhaps TRBD2 (5 bases). Trimming took off 1 base at V and 4 bases at J, with 11 bases between the two ends. Germline V gives CDR1 LGHDT, CDR2 YNNKEL (reference sequence). This CDR3 spans 15 amino acids. CDR3 residues: CASSQGRAIYNEQFF. The CDR3 DNA is TGTGCCAGCAGCCAAGGGCGGGCGATTTACAATGAGCAGTTCTTC.